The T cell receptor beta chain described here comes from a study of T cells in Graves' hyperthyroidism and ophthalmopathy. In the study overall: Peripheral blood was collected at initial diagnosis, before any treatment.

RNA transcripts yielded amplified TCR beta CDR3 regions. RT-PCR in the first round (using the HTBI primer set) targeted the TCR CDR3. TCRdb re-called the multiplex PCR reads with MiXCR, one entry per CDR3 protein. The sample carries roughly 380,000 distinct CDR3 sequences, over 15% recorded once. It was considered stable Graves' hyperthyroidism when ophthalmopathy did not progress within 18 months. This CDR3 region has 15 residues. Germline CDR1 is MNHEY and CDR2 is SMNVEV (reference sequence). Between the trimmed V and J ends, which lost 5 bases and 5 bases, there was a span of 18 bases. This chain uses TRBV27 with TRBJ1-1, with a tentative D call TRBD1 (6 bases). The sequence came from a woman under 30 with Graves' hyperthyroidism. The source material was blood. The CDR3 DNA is TGTGCCAGCAGTCCAAGGGGGGTTGGGGCGACTGAAGCTTTCTTT. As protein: CASSPRGVGATEAFF.